Reported below is one T cell receptor beta chain. Its antigen remains unknown. Sequence at one end of the junction differs from germline and may be a read error. This specimen belongs to a study of molecular identifiers for immune sequencing clone quantification. From the PCR reads, TCRdb called clonotypes with MiXCR, one entry per CDR3 protein. The sample has more than 450,000 distinct CDR3 sequences, 20% to 25% seen once. Every naive CD8 library was made from between roughly 17,000 and 1,100,000 sorted cells with 10%, 30% or 50% RNA. For naive CD8 T cells, sorting used the CD8+CD4-CCR7+CD45RA+ phenotype. Overall study findings and caveats: Barcodes shared by identical TCR molecules could lead to underestimated sizes of highly expanded clones. Clones exceeding 20 RNA copies carried over 97% of effector molecules but under 1% of naive-cell molecules.

Germline loops: CDR1 LNHDA, CDR2 SQIVND (reference sequence). This CDR3 has 15 amino acids. The genes are TRBV19 and TRBJ2-2; TRBD1 matches 9 bases. The sample taken for sequencing was naive CD8+ T cells from blood, with Jurkat cell RNA spiked in. The sample's subset: FACS-sorted CD8+CD4-CCR7+CD45RA+ naive T cells. The receptor was isolated from a human donor in good health. Some libraries in this study had Jurkat cell RNA spiked in. The CDR3 DNA reads TGTGCCAGTAGCGCGGGACAGGGAAACACCGGGGAGCTGCTTTTT. Translating gives CASSAGQGNTGELLF.